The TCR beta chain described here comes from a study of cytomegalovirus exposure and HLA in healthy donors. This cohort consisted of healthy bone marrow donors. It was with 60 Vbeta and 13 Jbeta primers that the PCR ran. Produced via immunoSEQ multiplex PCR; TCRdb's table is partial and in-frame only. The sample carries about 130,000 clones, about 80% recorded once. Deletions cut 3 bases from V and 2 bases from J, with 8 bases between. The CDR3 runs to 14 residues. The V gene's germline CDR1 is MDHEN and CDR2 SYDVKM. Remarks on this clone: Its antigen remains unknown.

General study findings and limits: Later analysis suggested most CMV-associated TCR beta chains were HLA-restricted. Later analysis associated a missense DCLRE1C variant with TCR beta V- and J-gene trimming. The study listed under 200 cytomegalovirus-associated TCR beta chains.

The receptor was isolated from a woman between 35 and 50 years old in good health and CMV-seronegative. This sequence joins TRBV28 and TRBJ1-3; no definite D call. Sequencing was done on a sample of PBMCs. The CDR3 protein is CASSFGTTGNTIYF. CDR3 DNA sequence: TGTGCCAGCAGTTTCGGCACTACTGGAAACACCATATATTTT.